Detailed here is one TCR beta chain. Its cognate antigen is unknown. This CDR3 comprises 15 residues. Trimming at V came to 3 bases and at J to 11 bases, leaving 8 bases not matched to a gene. The data stem from a study of cytomegalovirus exposure and HLA in healthy donors. Study details: Approximately 190 million T cells yielded roughly 100 million unique TCR beta sequences, as an earlier analysis found. About 85 million unique TCR sequences came from HLA-typed donors in an early release.

General observations from the study: One cluster of highly shared sequence variants probably arose as a sequencing artifact.

A multiplex PCR was run with 60 Vbeta primers and 13 Jbeta primers. Sequencing used immunoSEQ multiplex PCR; TCRdb keeps in-frame clones, though not all of them. This sample has around 140,000 clones, with under 90% found just once. The chain links TRBV23-1 to TRBJ1-6; 9 bases align to TRBD1. TRBV23-1 falls under the ORF class, with uncertain function. The sample taken for sequencing was PBMCs. This clonotype was obtained from a man aged 40-50 years in good health and CMV-seronegative. DNA for the CDR3: TGCGCCAGCAGTCAGGCCGGGACAGGGTTTCCACCCCTCCACTTT. Protein product: CASSQAGTGFPPLHF.